Listed below are T cell receptor beta chains from one sample, sequenced in a study of CD8 T cells in ankylosing spondylitis. TCRdb re-called the 5' RACE reads through MiXCR, storing one row per CDR3 protein. The sample shows 250,000 to 400,000 distinct CDR3 sequences, roughly 12% of them seen only once. Sequencing input: blood, either unsorted or a sorted T cell fraction (not recorded which). Receptors originate from a female donor with ankylosing spondylitis or in good health (not recorded which). The CDR3 runs from the conserved cysteine through the conserved F or W. Each record gives: J gene, V gene, clone size, CDR3 protein. Not all rows give a size; the values are once, few, many and, for expanded clones, a class.

J: TRBJ1-2; V: TRBV5-1; size: few; CDR3: CASNAGYGQRANYGYTF
J: TRBJ1-1; V: TRBV2; size: .; CDR3: CASKGQMNTEAFF
J: TRBJ2-1; V: TRBV5-1; size: many; CDR3: CASKGTSYQRDNEQFF
J: TRBJ2-7; V: TRBV20-1; size: many; CDR3: CSALNQAQMDRVSYEQYF
J: TRBJ2-1; V: TRBV28; size: .; CDR3: CASTKRGVRQNEQFF
J: TRBJ2-1; V: TRBV9; size: many; CDR3: CASSGRVGQFF
J: TRBJ2-7; V: TRBV5-1; size: .; CDR3: CASSHQGGQGGNEQYF
J: TRBJ2-5; V: TRBV5-1; size: .; CDR3: CASTQGLAWGETQYF
J: TRBJ1-3; V: TRBV9; size: .; CDR3: CASSVVGGGNTIYF
J: TRBJ2-7; V: TRBV10-3; size: few; CDR3: CAISEIRDEQYF
J: TRBJ1-6; V: TRBV11-1; size: few; CDR3: CASSPGTSSSSPLHF
J: TRBJ2-1; V: TRBV7-8; size: few; CDR3: CASRLAGGYEQFF
J: TRBJ2-7; V: TRBV15; size: .; CDR3: CATSRLQGTRGEQYF